The present T cell receptor (beta chain) was sequenced within a study of T cell responses to AZD1222 COVID-19 vaccine. Across the whole study: The study pooled second doses at about 4 or about 12 weeks.

This clone was found once. Its antigen is unknown. TCRdb's copy holds only in-frame clones and misses some; the assay was immunoSEQ multiplex PCR. The data hold more than 150,000 clones, with 92% observed a single time. Overall study findings and caveats: Researchers report vaccine-associated CD4 TCRs spanning spike, with dominance at 160-218 and 743-854. The study reported that nearly half of spike-specific TCRs target unmutated variant regions.

Trimming cost V 0 bases and J 4 bases; bases outside gene matches: 4. This CDR3 has 15 residues. Looked up from germline, CDR1 is SGHDT and CDR2 is YYEEEE. The rearrangement joins TRBV5-6 to TRBJ2-3, with 8 nucleotides matching TRBD2. The input for sequencing was peripheral blood, taken on day 0 of AZD1222 vaccination. This sequence originates from an adult in good health. CDR3 DNA sequence: TGTGCCAGCAGCTTGGCCGGGGGGGCGGCAGATACGCAGTATTTT. Its protein is CASSLAGGAADTQYF. The entire variable domain, with the rest obtained from reference TRBV5-6 and TRBJ2-3, is as follows: DAGVTQSPTHLIKTRGQQVTLRCSPKSGHDTVSWYQQALGQGPQFIFQYYEEEERQRGNFPDRFSGHQFPNYSSELNVNALLLGDSALYLCASSLAGGAADTQYFGPGTRLTVL.